This entry lists 32 T cell receptor beta chains sequenced from one sample in a study. In TCRdb, the RT-PCR reads were re-called with MiXCR into one record per CDR3 protein. The sample holds about 680,000 distinct CDR3 sequences, 14% seen once. Source material: memory CD4+ T cells from blood. The receptors shown here come from a female donor in good health, serving as a healthy control.

There are many counts of this clonotype. The gene calls are TRBV11-2 and TRBJ2-5; 8 bases match TRBD2. CDR1 and CDR2 from the germline V gene are SGHAT and FQNNGV. V was clipped by 2 bases and J by 5 bases; unmatched bases: 7. The CDR3 sequence is 15 residues long. CDR3 amino acids: CASSLTAGAGETQYF. The CDR3 coding sequence is TGTGCCAGCAGCTTAACAGCGGGAGCCGGGGAGACCCAGTACTTC. The entire variable domain, with the rest obtained from reference TRBV11-2 and TRBJ2-5, is as follows: EAGVAQSPRYKIIEKRQSVAFWCNPISGHATLYWYQQILGQGPKLLIQFQNNGVVDDSQLPKDRFSAERLKGVDSTLKIQPAKLEDSAVYLCASSLTAGAGETQYFGPGTRLLVL.

This clonotype was detected a few times. The chain couples TRBV7-6 to TRBJ2-3; 8 bases line up with TRBD2. The CDR3 spans 16 residues. The V gene's germline CDR1 is SGHVS and CDR2 FNYEAQ. Trimming cost V 5 bases and J 0 bases; bases outside gene matches: 7. As DNA, the CDR3 is TGTGCCAGCAGCCCCACCGGGGGGGGAAGCACAGATACGCAGTATTTT. Residues: CASSPTGGGSTDTQYF.

The chain employs TRBV6-6 and TRBJ2-3; 11 bases are a match to TRBD2. V lost 6 bases to trimming and J lost 0 bases; unmatched junction nucleotides: 5. Per the germline V gene, CDR1 is MNHNY and CDR2 is SVGAGI (reference sequence). This CDR3 region has 16 residues. The CDR3 loop is CASRTSGGTSTDTQYF. In nucleotides, the CDR3 is TGTGCCAGCAGAACTAGCGGGGGCACTAGCACAGATACGCAGTATTTT.

This clonotype has at least ten counts. The chain recombines TRBV6-2 or TRBV6-3 with TRBJ2-1; TRBD2 matches at 10 bases. This CDR3 spans 13 amino acids. Looked up from germline, CDR1 is MNHEY and CDR2 is SVGEGT. V trimming: 11 bases; J trimming: 9 bases; junction bases outside the gene matches: 10. The CDR3 sequence is CAGCASGRGEQFF. The CDR3 DNA follows: TGTGCCGGATGCGCTAGCGGGAGAGGTGAGCAGTTCTTC.

The rearrangement uses TRBV27 and TRBJ2-5, with 13 bases that match TRBD2. With 7 bases clipped from V and 2 bases from J, the junction kept 13 bases outside the gene matches. Germline V gene lookup returns CDR1 MNHEY and CDR2 SMNVEV (reference sequence). The length of the CDR3 is 18 residues. The CDR3: CASTLRLAGGIGQETQYF. The CDR3 DNA reads TGTGCCAGCACCCTAAGACTAGCGGGGGGAATTGGGCAAGAGACCCAGTACTTC.

At least ten counts were recorded for this clonotype. The chain couples TRBV7-2 to TRBJ2-7; TRBD2 matches 9 bases. V lost 3 bases to trimming and J lost 4 bases; unmatched junction nucleotides: 1. The germline V gene has CDR1 SGHTA and CDR2 FQGNSA. The CDR3 covers 13 residues. CDR3 DNA: TGTGCCAGCAGCTTCGCGGGAGGGTACGAGCAGTACTTC. Its translation: CASSFAGGYEQYF. The variable domain in full, completed from reference TRBV7-2 and TRBJ2-7, reads GAGVSQSPSNKVTEKGKDVELRCDPISGHTALYWYRQSLGQGLEFLIYFQGNSAPDKSGLPSDRFSAERTGGSVSTLTIQRTQQEDSAVYLCASSFAGGYEQYFGPGTRLTVT.

This clonotype appeared many times. This chain connects TRBV29-1 to TRBJ1-1, with a tentative D call TRBD1 (5 bases). CDR3 length equals 13 residues. Germline V lookup: CDR1 SQVTM, CDR2 ANQGSEA. V gave up 4 bases and J gave up 4 bases, with 13 bases separating them. CDR3 amino acids: CSVVVRVGTEAFF. The CDR3 nucleotides are TGCAGCGTTGTGGTCAGGGTAGGCACTGAAGCTTTCTTT.

The chain links TRBV4-1 to TRBJ1-2, with D maybe TRBD1 (6 bases). The ends were cut back, 4 bases at V and 4 bases at J, with 16 bases in the middle. Germline assignment: CDR1 MGHRA and CDR2 YSYEKL. The CDR3 loop spans 15 amino acids. The CDR3 DNA follows: TGCGCCAGCAGCCCCACAGGGCCAATGGTCTATGGCTACACCTTC. Protein: CASSPTGPMVYGYTF.

This CDR3 is CASSLEGPGSQHTQYF. The CDR3 nucleotides are TGCGCCAGCAGCTTGGAGGGGCCTGGCTCTCAACATACGCAGTATTTT. The chain carries TRBV5-1 and TRBJ2-3, with TRBD1 as a possible D gene (5 bases). Deletions cut 0 bases from V and 7 bases from J, with 18 bases between. CDR3 length equals 16 residues. From germline, CDR1 is SGHRS and CDR2 YFSETQ.

This clonotype has ten or more counts. In DNA, the CDR3 is TGTGCCACCAGTGATTTGCGACAGCCTCCCTACGAGCAGTACTTC. Encoded protein: CATSDLRQPPYEQYF. The chain carries TRBV24-1 and TRBJ2-7, with D possibly TRBD1 on 5 matching bases. Trimming took off 0 bases at V and 2 bases at J, with 10 bases between the two ends. From germline, CDR1 is KGHDR and CDR2 SFDVKD. The CDR3 covers 15 residues.

In this sample, this clonotype turned up many times. The V gene is TRBV7-3, the J gene TRBJ1-1; 8 positions match TRBD1. V was clipped by 5 bases and J by 2 bases; unmatched bases: 1. CDR3 length equals 13 residues. The germline gives CDR1 SGHTA, CDR2 FQGTGA. The CDR3 coding sequence is TGTGCCAGCAGCCAGGGGGCCAACACTGAAGCTTTCTTT. Protein product: CASSQGANTEAFF. Supplemented by reference TRBV7-3 and TRBJ1-1, the full variable domain reads GAGVSQTPSNKVTEKGKYVELRCDPISGHTALYWYRQSLGQGPEFLIYFQGTGAADDSGLPNDRFFAVRPEGSVSTLKIQRTERGDSAVYLCASSQGANTEAFFGQGTRLTVV.

This chain links TRBV9 with TRBJ1-2, with no clear D. Deletions cut 3 bases from V and 1 base from J, with 13 bases between. The CDR3 has 15 residues. Germline values: CDR1 SGDLS, CDR2 YYNGEE. CDR3 sequence (DNA): TGTGCCAGCAGCGAGGGAATGGCCGATAACTATGGCTACACCTTC. It specifies CASSEGMADNYGYTF. Combining the CDR3 with reference TRBV9 and TRBJ1-2 gives the whole variable domain DSGVTQTPKHLITATGQRVTLRCSPRSGDLSVYWYQQSLDQGLQFLIQYYNGEERAKGNILERFSAQQFPDLHSELNLSSLELGDSALYFCASSEGMADNYGYTFGSGTRLTVV.

V is TRBV7-2 and J is TRBJ2-1, with D perhaps TRBD1 (6 bases). The length of the CDR3 is 13 residues. V lost 3 bases and J 4 bases, leaving 7 bases between the germline ends. The germline V gene encodes CDR1 SGHTA and CDR2 FQGNSA. This CDR3 is CASSFTGYNEQFF. The CDR3 DNA follows: TGTGCCAGCAGCTTTACAGGGTACAATGAGCAGTTCTTC.

V is TRBV9 and J is TRBJ2-2; possibly TRBD1 for D (6 bases). V was trimmed by 4 bases and J by 4 bases, leaving 17 bases between them. The CDR3 is 16 amino acids. Germline values: CDR1 SGDLS, CDR2 YYNGEE. The CDR3 here is CASSFTGTTSTGELFF. The CDR3 DNA sequence: TGTGCCAGCAGCTTCACAGGGACGACCAGCACCGGGGAGCTGTTTTTT.

V usage is TRBV25-1 and J usage is TRBJ1-3; no clear D. CDR1 is MGHDK and CDR2 is SYGVNS in the germline V gene. The CDR3 length is 13 residues. V lost 3 bases, J lost 2 bases, and 5 bases lay in between. CDR3 nucleotide sequence: TGTGCCAGCAGTGACCAGGCTGGAAACACCATATATTTT. Its translation is CASSDQAGNTIYF.

The chain employs TRBV3-2 and TRBJ2-1; the table's D call TRBD2 went unverified against the DNA. TRBV3-2 is a listed pseudogene. The CDR3 is made up of 15 amino acids. The CDR3 coding sequence is TGTGCCAGCAGCCATCCTTCCGCCTCCTACAATGAGCAGTTCTTC. Translated, it gives CASSHPSASYNEQFF.

This clonotype was seen more than once but under ten times. The chain links TRBV12-3 or TRBV12-4 to TRBJ1-3; D ambiguous. V lost 6 bases and J lost 2, with 8 bases in between. This CDR3 is built from 13 residues. The CDR3 coding sequence is TGTGCCAGCAGACTGACGACTGGAAACACCATATATTTT. Translated: CASRLTTGNTIYF.

V gene TRBV6-6 combines with J gene TRBJ1-4; TRBD1 aligns across 9 bases. Germline CDR1 and CDR2: MNHNY and SVGAGI (reference sequence). The CDR3 spans 15 residues. The V and J ends lost 2 bases and 8 bases, in that order; junction bases with no gene match: 6. CDR3 residues: CASSYQLGTGEKLFF. As DNA, the CDR3 is TGTGCCAGCAGTTACCAACTCGGGACAGGGGAAAAACTGTTTTTT.

This clonotype was seen repeatedly, ten times or more. The CDR3 DNA reads TGCAGTGCTTCTAAAATCTGGACAGAGGCCTACGAGCAGTACTTC. Amino acids: CSASKIWTEAYEQYF. The chain joins TRBV20-1 to TRBJ2-7; a possible D gene is TRBD1 (6 bases). The germline V gene has CDR1 DFQATT and CDR2 SNEGSKA (reference sequence). This CDR3 region has 15 residues. The germline V and J ends were trimmed by 5 bases and 2 bases, with 19 bases remaining between them.

The chain has TRBV6-2 or TRBV6-3 and TRBJ1-5; D is unresolved. In germline, CDR1 is MNHEY, CDR2 SVGEGT. The CDR3 is 14 residues long. V was clipped by 4 bases and J by 3 bases, with 10 bases between them. CDR3 sequence (DNA): TGTGCCAGCAGTTCCCAGCTAGACAATCAGCCCCAGCATTTT. Amino acids: CASSSQLDNQPQHF.

The J gene is TRBJ1-4, the V gene TRBV7-2; D remains ambiguous. The germline V gene has CDR1 SGHTA and CDR2 FQGNSA. V was trimmed by 5 bases and J by 6 bases, leaving 10 bases between them. This CDR3 region has 13 residues. In DNA, the CDR3 is TGTGCCAGCAGCCGGGTAAAGGATGAAAAACTGTTTTTT. The encoded protein is CASSRVKDEKLFF.

Ten or more counts support this clonotype. This chain uses TRBV20-1 with TRBJ2-5; 9 bases are shared with TRBD2. V gave up 2 bases and J gave up 2 bases; unmatched junction bases: 6. CDR1 and CDR2 (germline): DFQATT, SNEGSKA (reference sequence). This CDR3 has 15 residues. The CDR3 DNA reads TGCAGTGCTAGATCTCCTAGCGGGGCTCAAGAGACCCAGTACTTC. Translated: CSARSPSGAQETQYF.

This clonotype has at least ten counts. V usage is TRBV6-5 and J usage is TRBJ1-3, with D maybe TRBD1 (5 bases). CDR1 MNHEY and CDR2 SVGAGI come from the germline V gene. This CDR3 has 16 residues. V was clipped by 5 bases and J by 1 base, with 15 bases between them. Here the CDR3 DNA reads TGTGCCAGCAGTCGTATGCAGGGTTCGTCTGGAAACACCATATATTTT. This encodes CASSRMQGSSGNTIYF.

This clonotype occurred many times. This chain connects TRBV7-2 to TRBJ1-5; D is unresolved. CDR1 is SGHTA and CDR2 is FQGNSA in the germline V gene. The CDR3 contains 14 residues. V was pared by 1 base and J by 1 base, with 5 bases between. In DNA form, the CDR3 reads TGTGCCAGCAGCTTAGGGCGCAGCAATCAGCCCCAGCATTTT. The encoded protein is CASSLGRSNQPQHF. Full variable domain (outside the CDR3, taken from reference TRBV7-2 and TRBJ1-5): GAGVSQSPSNKVTEKGKDVELRCDPISGHTALYWYRQSLGQGLEFLIYFQGNSAPDKSGLPSDRFSAERTGGSVSTLTIQRTQQEDSAVYLCASSLGRSNQPQHFGDGTRLSIL.

J is TRBJ2-2 and V is TRBV28; 16 bases are a match to TRBD2. The CDR3 loop spans 19 amino acids. V lost 2 bases to trimming and J lost 4 bases; unmatched junction nucleotides: 7. CDR1 is MDHEN, CDR2 SYDVKM, per germline. CDR3 DNA sequence: TGTGCCAGCAGTTTAGCCTGGGGACTAGCGGGAGGGAGCACCGGGGAGCTGTTTTTT. Translating gives CASSLAWGLAGGSTGELFF.

This clonotype was found many times. The chain employs TRBV7-9 and TRBJ2-7; perhaps TRBD1 as D (5 bases). Germline assignment: CDR1 SEHNR and CDR2 FQNEAQ (reference sequence). The CDR3 consists of 14 residues. Deletions cut 5 bases from V and 5 bases from J, with 16 bases between. As DNA, the CDR3 is TGTGCCAGCAGCCCCCAGGCAGGGCATAACGAGCAGTACTTC. Residues: CASSPQAGHNEQYF.

This clonotype turned up a few times. The chain has TRBV7-6 and TRBJ2-1; 9 bases agree with TRBD2. CDR3 length equals 15 residues. V gave up 2 bases and J gave up 5 bases; unmatched junction bases: 4. Germline values: CDR1 SGHVS, CDR2 FNYEAQ. CDR3 region: CASSLSIAGDNEQFF. CDR3 in DNA: TGTGCCAGCAGCTTATCAATAGCGGGGGACAATGAGCAGTTCTTC.

This clonotype has only a few counts. The chain links TRBV13 to TRBJ2-7; 9 bases line up with TRBD1. Germline CDR1 and CDR2: PRHDT and FYEKMQ (reference sequence). This CDR3 has 15 amino acids. V was clipped by 4 bases and J by 0 bases; unmatched bases: 4. The CDR3 DNA reads as TGTGCCAGCAGCTCCCGGGACAGGGACTCCTACGAGCAGTACTTC. Its protein is CASSSRDRDSYEQYF.

This clonotype was counted many times. This chain uses TRBV5-1 with TRBJ2-1; D may match TRBD1 or TRBD2 (6 bases each). The ends were cut back, 0 bases at V and 10 bases at J, with 17 bases in the middle. The CDR3 is 15 residues long. Germline V gene sequence: CDR1 SGHRS, CDR2 YFSETQ. Here the CDR3 DNA reads TGCGCCAGCAGCTTGGAGGGGACTCAGGGGCGGGAGCAGTTCTTC. Translating gives CASSLEGTQGREQFF.

This clonotype has just a few counts. V is TRBV7-7 and J is TRBJ2-7; D remains unclear. CDR3 length: 13 amino acids. Germline V gene lookup returns CDR1 SSHAT and CDR2 FNYEAQ (reference sequence). The V end was cut by 4 bases, the J end by 6 bases, with 13 bases between. The CDR3 loop is CASSSEGLSEQYF. The DNA of the CDR3 is TGTGCCAGCAGCTCAGAAGGGCTGAGCGAGCAGTACTTC.

In its sample, this clonotype was seen many times. The CDR3 sequence: CASSPDRDGYTF. Here the CDR3 DNA reads TGTGCCAGCTCACCGGACAGGGACGGCTACACCTTC. This chain uses TRBV18 with TRBJ1-2; 8 bases agree with TRBD1. The germline gives CDR1 KGHSH, CDR2 LQKENI. Losses at the gene ends were 3 bases for V and 8 bases for J; bases not matched to a gene: 2. The CDR3 loop spans 12 amino acids.

This clonotype has a handful of counts. The CDR3: CSAPSWEKLFF. DNA of the CDR3: TGCAGTGCCCCATCCTGGGAAAAACTGTTTTTT. The chain carries TRBV20-1 and TRBJ1-4; D remains unclear. Trimming took 6 bases from V and 8 from J, leaving 10 bases between them. The CDR3 spans 11 residues. Germline V lookup: CDR1 DFQATT, CDR2 SNEGSKA (reference sequence).